The rows below give T cell receptor beta chains drawn from one sample of a study of blood T cell repertoires in COVID-19. Measured with immunoSEQ multiplex PCR; TCRdb has only the in-frame clones, and not every one. Among about 270,000 clones listed, roughly 86% were seen once. The sample was peripheral blood. These receptor sequences come from a woman in her forties or fifties with acute or convalescent COVID-19. Each CDR3 is given with its conserved first and last residue. The D gene is left open where the match is weak. For some rows the clone size is stated as once, few or many, or as a class when expanded; others skip it.

V gene	J gene	clone size	D gene	CDR3 DNA	CDR3 protein
TRBV10-3	TRBJ2-2	NA	NA	TGTGCCATCAGTGAGTCCGGTGGGAGTGGCACCGGGGAGCTGTTTTTT	CAISESGGSGTGELFF
TRBV7-9	TRBJ1-2	NA	TRBD1	TGTGCCAGCAGCTTAGGAGACAGGGATGGCTACACCTTC	CASSLGDRDGYTF
TRBV2	TRBJ2-7	NA	NA	TGTGCCAGCAGTGATTTCCCACTCGAGCAGTACTTC	CASSDFPLEQYF
TRBV28	TRBJ1-5	many	NA	TGTGCCAGCAGTTTCCAGGGGTATAGCAATCAGCCCCAGCATTTT	CASSFQGYSNQPQHF
TRBV5-1	TRBJ1-1	NA	TRBD1	TGCGCCACTGGGGACAGGACCTACACTGAAGCTTTCTTT	CATGDRTYTEAFF
TRBV19	TRBJ2-2	NA	TRBD2	TGTGCCAGTAGTAGCGGGAGGGCCGCGGCCGGGGAGCTGTTTTTT	CASSSGRAAAGELFF
TRBV9	TRBJ2-7	NA	NA	TGTGCCAGCAGCGTAGTTGGGAGTGGGGAGCAGTACTTC	CASSVVGSGEQYF
TRBV3-1/TRBV3-2	TRBJ1-1	NA	TRBD1	TGTGCCAGCAGCCAAGATCTAATAGGGGGCGCAGCTTTCTTT	CASSQDLIGGAAFF
TRBV27	TRBJ2-7	NA	NA	TGTGCCAGCAGTTTTATGGAGAACAGGAATTCCTACGAGCAGTACTTC	CASSFMENRNSYEQYF
TRBV7-2	TRBJ2-7	NA	NA	TGTGCCAGCAGCTTAGGTCCGGGGGTTGCCTACGAGCAGTACTTC	CASSLGPGVAYEQYF
TRBV7-9	TRBJ2-7	NA	NA	TGTGCCAGCAGCTTAGGGAGTCTACACGGGGGCGAGCAGTACTTC	CASSLGSLHGGEQYF
TRBV18	TRBJ2-1	NA	NA	TGTGCCAGCTCACGGACAGAGTGGGGTGAGCAGTTCTTC	CASSRTEWGEQFF
TRBV28	TRBJ2-7	few	TRBD2	TGTGCCAGCAGTACCAAAAGCGGGAGCCCCTACGAGCAGTACTTC	CASSTKSGSPYEQYF
TRBV5-6	TRBJ2-1	few	TRBD1	TGTGCCAGCAGCGACTATACATTGGCGGGACAGGCTTCCTACAATGAGCAGTTCTTC	CASSDYTLAGQASYNEQFF
TRBV7-6	TRBJ2-1	NA	TRBD2	TGTGCCAGCAGCTTAGGCGGACTAGCCGGGGATGGGGAGCAGTTCTTC	CASSLGGLAGDGEQFF
TRBV5-4	TRBJ2-5	NA	TRBD2	TGTGCCAGCAGCCATAGCGGGAGAGGCGGAGAGACCCAGTACTTC	CASSHSGRGGETQYF
TRBV3-1/TRBV3-2	TRBJ2-1	NA	TRBD2	TGTGCCACCAGCCCCAGGACTAGCCGCTACAATGAGCAGTTCTTC	CATSPRTSRYNEQFF
TRBV28	TRBJ2-2	once	TRBD2	TGTGCCAGCGAATCCGGGACAGTCGTAGCGGGAGCCACCGGGGAGCTGTTTTTT	CASESGTVVAGATGELFF
TRBV29-1	TRBJ2-5	NA	TRBD1	TGCAGCGTTGGGGGACAGGGGGCCGGAGAGACCCAGTACTTC	CSVGGQGAGETQYF
TRBV18	TRBJ1-2	NA	NA	TGTGCCAGCTCAGACGCAGTACAGGGCCACTATGGCTACACCTTC	CASSDAVQGHYGYTF
TRBV29-1	TRBJ1-4	NA	NA	TGCAGCGTCGCCCCATACGGGTCAACTAATGAAAAACTGTTTTTT	CSVAPYGSTNEKLFF
TRBV2	TRBJ2-2	NA	TRBD2	TGTGCCAGGGGACTAGCGGGGAATCCTGGGACCGGGGAGCTGTTTTTT	CARGLAGNPGTGELFF
TRBV5-8	TRBJ1-5	few	NA	TGTGCCAGCAGCTTGGACAGGAATCAGCCCCAGCATTTT	CASSLDRNQPQHF
TRBV5-1	TRBJ1-6	NA	NA	TGCGCCAGCAGCTTGGGGGACACGGATTCACCCCTCCACTTT	CASSLGDTDSPLHF
TRBV3-1/TRBV3-2	TRBJ2-3	NA	TRBD2	TGTGCCAGCAGCCAAGGTATTAGCGGGAGTGGGACAGATACGCAGTATTTT	CASSQGISGSGTDTQYF
TRBV3-1/TRBV3-2	TRBJ2-1	NA	TRBD1	TGTGCCAGCAGCCAACACGGACAGGGAGCCAATGAGCAGTTCTTC	CASSQHGQGANEQFF